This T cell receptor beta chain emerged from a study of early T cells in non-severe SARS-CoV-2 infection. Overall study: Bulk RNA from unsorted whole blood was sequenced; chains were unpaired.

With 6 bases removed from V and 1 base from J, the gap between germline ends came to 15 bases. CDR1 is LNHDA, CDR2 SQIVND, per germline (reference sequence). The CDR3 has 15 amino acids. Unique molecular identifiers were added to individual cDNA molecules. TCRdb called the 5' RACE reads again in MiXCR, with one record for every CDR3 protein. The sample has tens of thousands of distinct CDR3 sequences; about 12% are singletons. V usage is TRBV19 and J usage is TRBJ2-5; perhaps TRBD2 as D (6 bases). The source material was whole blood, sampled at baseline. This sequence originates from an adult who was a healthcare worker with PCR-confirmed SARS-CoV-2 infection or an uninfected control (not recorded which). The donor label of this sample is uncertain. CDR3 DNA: TGTGCCAGTAGCGGGGGAGGTCTTTTCCAAGAGACCCAGTACTTC. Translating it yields CASSGGGLFQETQYF.